The entry that follows covers one T cell receptor (beta chain) sequence. The authors' processing: Nucleated cell number was recorded as an estimate derived from reference gene primer amplification. Clones were sequenced by immunoSEQ multiplex PCR, and TCRdb holds only the in-frame ones, with some missing. V and J calls and clone size are those listed in that table; D and trimming were worked out from the DNA. The sample lists about 130,000 clones; approximately 82% were seen once. There are 15 residues in the CDR3. V gave up 3 bases and J gave up 1 base; unmatched junction bases: 4. Germline values: CDR1 LGHNA, CDR2 YSLEER. This specimen comes from a study of blood T cell repertoires in COVID-19. Turning to the study itself: Both acute and convalescent COVID-19 samples were obtained from the United States, Italy and Spain. From T cells, B-cell-depleted T cells, or PBMCs came the material, which was cDNA or gDNA.

The V gene is TRBV4-3, the J gene TRBJ2-5; 8 bases fit TRBD2. This TCR was recovered from a man in his forties or fifties with active or convalescent COVID-19. The specimen was peripheral blood. The CDR3 sequence: CASSQTGGPQETQYF. CDR3 nucleotide sequence: TGCGCCAGCAGCCAGACGGGGGGGCCCCAAGAGACCCAGTACTTC.